The 17 T cell receptor beta chains in this list originate from one sample, sequenced in a study of T cell responses to AZD1222 COVID-19 vaccine. Only in-frame clones appear in the TCRdb table, and some are missing; sequencing was by immunoSEQ multiplex PCR. The table lists some 280,000 clones, 90% to 95% of them singletons. The sequencing here drew on peripheral blood, taken 28 days after the second AZD1222 dose. The receptors come from an adult who received the AZD1222 COVID-19 vaccine.

The chain links TRBV12-3 or TRBV12-4 to TRBJ2-7; no clear D gene. The V end lost 3 bases, the J end lost 3 bases, and 9 bases lay between the germline ends. CDR3 length: 13 residues. CDR3 DNA sequence: TGTGCCAGCAGTTTGATGGTAGTCTACGAGCAGTACTTC. Translating gives CASSLMVVYEQYF.

This sequence joins TRBV14 and TRBJ2-2; perhaps D is TRBD1 or TRBD2 (5 bases each). V lost 0 bases to trimming and J lost 3 bases, with 14 bases between them. The length of the CDR3 is 17 residues. The germline V gene encodes CDR1 SGHDN and CDR2 FVKESK. This CDR3 is CASSQDRAEGYTGELFF. The DNA for the CDR3 is TGTGCCAGCAGCCAAGACCGGGCCGAGGGGTACACCGGGGAGCTGTTTTTT.

The V call is TRBV3-1 (or the pseudogene TRBV3-2), the J call TRBJ1-5; the match to TRBD1 covers 7 bases. CDR1 and CDR2 from the germline V gene are LGHDT and YNNKEL (reference sequence). The CDR3 has 13 amino acids. With V trimmed by 2 bases and J by 6 bases, 1 base remained unmatched. The CDR3 sequence: CASSQSGGQPQHF. The CDR3 DNA is TGTGCCAGCAGCCAATCAGGGGGTCAGCCCCAGCATTTT.

The rearrangement joins TRBV13 to TRBJ2-7; 8 bases agree with TRBD1. The ends lost 5 bases at V and 4 bases at J; junction bases unmatched: 7. Germline V CDR1 and CDR2: PRHDT, FYEKMQ (reference sequence). The CDR3 covers 14 residues. The CDR3 reads CASSTRDRPYEQYF. CDR3 DNA sequence: TGTGCCAGCAGCACCAGGGACAGGCCTTACGAGCAGTACTTC.

This clone was observed once. The V gene is TRBV18, the J gene TRBJ1-6; D possibly corresponds to TRBD1 (5 bases). Germline V gives CDR1 KGHSH, CDR2 LQKENI. The V gene lost 1 base and the J gene lost 7 bases, with 8 bases spanning the gap. The CDR3 sequence is 14 residues long. The CDR3 nucleotides are TGTGCCAGCTCACCACAGGGGTCAAATTCACCCCTCCACTTT. Its translation is CASSPQGSNSPLHF.

The rearrangement links TRBV4-2 to TRBJ2-3; 10 bases are a match to TRBD2. CDR1 and CDR2 (germline): LGHNA, YNFKEQ. The J segment lost 5 bases and the V segment lost 4 bases, leaving 6 bases of the junction unmatched. This CDR3 has 15 residues. CDR3 DNA sequence: TGTGCCAGCAGCCCCCTAGCGGGAGCAGTAGATACGCAGTATTTT. Protein sequence: CASSPLAGAVDTQYF.

The V gene is TRBV13, the J gene TRBJ2-2, with D perhaps TRBD2 (5 bases). Germline V gene lookup returns CDR1 PRHDT and CDR2 FYEKMQ (reference sequence). The CDR3 consists of 14 residues. The V gene lost 3 bases and the J gene lost 1 base, with 6 bases spanning the gap. The CDR3 sequence: CASSFGGNTGELFF. The CDR3 DNA follows: TGTGCCAGCAGCTTTGGAGGGAACACCGGGGAGCTGTTTTTT.

This clone showed up just once. V usage is TRBV2 and J usage is TRBJ1-6; 9 positions match TRBD1. CDR1 and CDR2 from the germline V gene are SNHLY and FYNNEI. The V gene end was trimmed by 6 bases and the J gene end by 5 bases; junction bases not matched to a gene: 5. CDR3 length: 15 amino acids. CDR3 region: CASRETGGDNSPLHF. The CDR3 nucleotides are TGTGCCAGCAGGGAGACAGGGGGTGATAATTCACCCCTCCACTTT. Full variable domain (remainder filled in from reference TRBV2 and TRBJ1-6): EPEVTQTPSHQVTQMGQEVILRCVPISNHLYFYWYRQILGQKVEFLVSFYNNEISEKSEIFDDQFSVERPDGSNFTLKIRSTKLEDSAMYFCASRETGGDNSPLHFGNGTRLTVT.

The chain joins TRBV5-1 to TRBJ1-2; D remains ambiguous. This CDR3 is built from 13 residues. Deletions cut 4 bases from V and 7 bases from J, with 14 bases between. Germline V gene lookup returns CDR1 SGHRS and CDR2 YFSETQ. The CDR3 DNA reads TGCGCCAGCAGCCCCGACTGGGGTGGTGGCTACACCTTC. It codes for CASSPDWGGGYTF.

This clone was counted once. This chain uses TRBV18 with TRBJ2-3; 7 positions agree with TRBD1. CDR1 and CDR2 (germline): KGHSH, LQKENI. V dropped 4 bases and J dropped 3; count of bases not matched to a gene: 13. The length of the CDR3 is 17 residues. The CDR3 region is CASSLKRTGLTTDTQYF. CDR3 sequence (DNA): TGTGCCAGCTCACTTAAAAGGACAGGCCTAACTACAGATACGCAGTATTTT.

This clone was counted between two and nine times. The J gene is TRBJ2-5, the V gene TRBV11-3; 9 bases map to TRBD2. Germline CDR1 is SGHNT and CDR2 is YENEEA. The length of the CDR3 is 13 residues. After removal of 5 bases from V and 5 bases from J, the junction contained 3 bases not matched to a gene. The CDR3 loop reads CASSRSGSETQYF. CDR3 DNA: TGTGCCAGCAGCCGTAGCGGGAGTGAGACCCAGTACTTC. The whole variable domain, remainder taken from reference TRBV11-3 and TRBJ2-5, is EAGVVQSPRYKIIEKKQPVAFWCNPISGHNTLYWYLQNLGQGPELLIRYENEEAVDDSQLPKDRFSAERLKGVDSTLKIQPAELGDSAVYLCASSRSGSETQYFGPGTRLLVL.

This chain joins TRBV4-1 and TRBJ1-6; D not certain. This CDR3 spans 14 amino acids. V dropped 0 bases and J dropped 9 bases, with 9 bases sitting between them. Germline V CDR1 and CDR2: MGHRA, YSYEKL. The CDR3, as DNA: TGCGCCAGCAGCCAAGATGAACACCCTTCACCCCTCCACTTT. This encodes CASSQDEHPSPLHF.

The rearrangement links TRBV18 to TRBJ1-3; D gene ambiguous. The CDR3 consists of 12 residues. Germline V gene data show CDR1 as KGHSH and CDR2 as LQKENI. V dropped 4 bases and J dropped 8 bases, with 9 bases sitting between them. This CDR3 is CASSLDQDTIYF. The CDR3 DNA follows: TGTGCCAGCTCACTAGACCAGGACACCATATATTTT.

The chain joins TRBV4-2 to TRBJ1-1; the D is unclear. Germline V gene lookup returns CDR1 LGHNA and CDR2 YNFKEQ. Trimming pared 0 bases from V and 1 base from J, leaving 6 bases between. CDR3 length equals 14 residues. In DNA form, the CDR3 reads TGTGCCAGCAGCCAAGAGGTCGAGAACACTGAAGCTTTCTTT. Translated: CASSQEVENTEAFF.

The chain recombines TRBV11-2 with TRBJ2-2; 8 nucleotides align to TRBD2. CDR3 length equals 15 residues. Germline trimming cut 4 bases from V and 5 bases from J; bases unmatched to any gene: 6. Germline CDR1 SGHAT, CDR2 FQNNGV. This CDR3 reads CASSSLAGNTGELFF. CDR3 in DNA: TGTGCCAGCAGCTCATTAGCGGGGAATACCGGGGAGCTGTTTTTT.

The CDR3 protein is CASSPTSGSSYNEQFF. The CDR3 DNA sequence: TGTGCCAGCAGTCCGACTAGCGGGAGCTCCTACAATGAGCAGTTCTTC. J is TRBJ2-1 and V is TRBV27; 12 bases align to TRBD2. The CDR3 covers 16 residues. Germline CDR1 reads MNHEY; CDR2 reads SMNVEV (reference sequence). V was clipped by 5 bases and J by 0 bases; unmatched bases: 2.

The J gene is TRBJ2-7, the V gene TRBV5-1; no definite D call. The germline V gene encodes CDR1 SGHRS and CDR2 YFSETQ. The CDR3 length is 14 residues. Trimming removed 4 bases from V and 1 base from J, with 12 bases in between. The CDR3 spells CASSTRVQSYEQYF. The CDR3 DNA reads as TGCGCCAGCAGCACCCGGGTCCAATCCTACGAGCAGTACTTC.